In this sample, the clone carrying this T cell receptor beta chain turned up many times. The record originates from a study of spatial heterogeneity in lung cancer. TCRdb reprocessed the 5' RACE reads with MiXCR, giving one entry per CDR3 protein. The table records about 92,000 distinct CDR3 sequences, around 12% of them present only once. As to time point: sample taken at primary tumor resection. Unsorted whole RNA from tumor, nontumor lung or frozen PBMC underwent sequencing. Losses at the gene ends were 5 bases for V and 1 base for J; bases not matched to a gene: 8. Germline values: CDR1 SGHAT, CDR2 FQNNGV. This CDR3 is built from 18 residues.

The receptor comes from a male donor with early-stage non-small cell lung cancer. Sequencing was performed on PBMCs, taken at surgery. This chain connects TRBV11-2 to TRBJ2-7; 16 bases agree with TRBD2. CDR3 sequence reads: CASSLQGLAGGPSYEQYF. In DNA, the CDR3 is TGTGCCAGCAGCCTACAGGGACTAGCGGGAGGGCCGTCCTACGAGCAGTACTTC.